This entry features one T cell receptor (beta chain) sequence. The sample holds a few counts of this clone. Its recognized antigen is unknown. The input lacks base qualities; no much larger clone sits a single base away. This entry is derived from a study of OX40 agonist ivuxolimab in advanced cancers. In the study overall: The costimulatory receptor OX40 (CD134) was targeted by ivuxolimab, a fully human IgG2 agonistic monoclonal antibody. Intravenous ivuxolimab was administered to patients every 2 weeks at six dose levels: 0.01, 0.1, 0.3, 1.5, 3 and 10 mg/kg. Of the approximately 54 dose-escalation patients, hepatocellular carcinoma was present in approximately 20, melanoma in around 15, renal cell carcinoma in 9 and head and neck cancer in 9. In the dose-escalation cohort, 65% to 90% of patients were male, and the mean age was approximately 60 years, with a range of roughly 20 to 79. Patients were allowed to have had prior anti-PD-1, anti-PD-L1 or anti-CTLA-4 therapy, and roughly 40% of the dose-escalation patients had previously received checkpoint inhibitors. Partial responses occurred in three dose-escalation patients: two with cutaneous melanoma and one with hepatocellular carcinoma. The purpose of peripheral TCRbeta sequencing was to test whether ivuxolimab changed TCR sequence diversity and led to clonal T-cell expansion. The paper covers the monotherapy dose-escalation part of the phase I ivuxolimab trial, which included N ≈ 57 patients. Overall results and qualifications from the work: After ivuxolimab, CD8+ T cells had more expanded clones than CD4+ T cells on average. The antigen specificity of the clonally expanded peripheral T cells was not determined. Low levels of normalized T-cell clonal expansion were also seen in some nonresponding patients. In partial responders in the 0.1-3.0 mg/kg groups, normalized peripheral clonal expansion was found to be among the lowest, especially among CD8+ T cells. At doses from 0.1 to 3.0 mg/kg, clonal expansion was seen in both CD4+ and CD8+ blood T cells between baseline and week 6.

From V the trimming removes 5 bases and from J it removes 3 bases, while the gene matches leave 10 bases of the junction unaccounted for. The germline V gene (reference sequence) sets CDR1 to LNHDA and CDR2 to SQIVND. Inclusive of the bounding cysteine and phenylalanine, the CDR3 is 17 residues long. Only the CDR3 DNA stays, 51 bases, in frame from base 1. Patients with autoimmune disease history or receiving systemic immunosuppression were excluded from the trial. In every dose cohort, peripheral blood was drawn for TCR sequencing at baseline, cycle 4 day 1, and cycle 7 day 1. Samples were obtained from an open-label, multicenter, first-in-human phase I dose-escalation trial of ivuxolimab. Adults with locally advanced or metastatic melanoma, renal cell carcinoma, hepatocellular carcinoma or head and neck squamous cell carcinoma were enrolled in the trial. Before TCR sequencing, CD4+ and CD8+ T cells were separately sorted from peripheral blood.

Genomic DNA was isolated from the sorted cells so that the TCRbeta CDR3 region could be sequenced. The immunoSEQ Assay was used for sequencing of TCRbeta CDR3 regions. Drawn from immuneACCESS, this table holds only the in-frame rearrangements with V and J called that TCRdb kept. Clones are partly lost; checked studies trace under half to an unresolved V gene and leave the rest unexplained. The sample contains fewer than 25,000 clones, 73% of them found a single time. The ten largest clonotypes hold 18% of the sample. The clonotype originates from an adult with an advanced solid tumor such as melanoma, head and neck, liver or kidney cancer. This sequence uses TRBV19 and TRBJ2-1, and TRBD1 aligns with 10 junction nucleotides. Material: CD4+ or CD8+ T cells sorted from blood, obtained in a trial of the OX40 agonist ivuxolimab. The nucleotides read TGTGCCAGTAGTGATAGCCGACAGGGGGCAGGCTACAATGAGCAGTTCTTC. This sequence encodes CASSDSRQGAGYNEQFF.